Each of the 17 T cell receptor beta chains below was sequenced from the same sample in a study of T cells in Graves' hyperthyroidism and ophthalmopathy. Amplification yielded TCR beta CDR3 regions, with RNA transcripts as the source. When the TCR CDR3 underwent first-round RT-PCR, the HTBI primer set was used. TCRdb analysed the multiplex PCR reads with MiXCR anew, one entry per CDR3 protein. The sample has around 300,000 distinct CDR3 sequences; about an eighth are singletons. The sample was blood. The receptors shown here come from a woman aged 30 to 39 with Graves' hyperthyroidism that later progressed to Graves' ophthalmopathy.

The chain is built from TRBV4-3 and TRBJ2-1, with TRBD2 matching 8 bases. With V trimmed by 3 bases and J by 10 bases, 5 bases remained unmatched. The CDR3 length is 13 residues. Germline assignment: CDR1 LGHNA and CDR2 YSLEER. In DNA, the CDR3 is TGCGCCAGCAGCCAGTATATAGCGGGAGAGCAGTTCTTC. This gives the protein CASSQYIAGEQFF.

This clonotype was observed a handful of times. The chain has TRBV19 and TRBJ1-4; D might be TRBD1 (5 bases). There are 21 residues in the CDR3. The V gene lost 3 bases and the J gene lost 2 bases, with 28 bases spanning the gap. The germline V gene encodes CDR1 LNHDA and CDR2 SQIVND (reference sequence). CDR3 protein: CASSILRFVGGGSTTNEKLFF. The CDR3 DNA reads as TGTGCCAGTAGTATTCTACGTTTCGTTGGTGGGGGAAGTACGACTAATGAAAAACTGTTTTTT.

This clonotype was picked up a small number of times. The rearrangement links TRBV20-1 to TRBJ2-3; TRBD2 might be the D (5 bases). V shed 1 base and J shed 14 bases, with 13 bases lying between them. Looked up from germline, CDR1 is DFQATT and CDR2 is SNEGSKA (reference sequence). The CDR3 is 11 residues long. The CDR3 DNA follows: TGCAGTGCTAGAGCCGACTACTTTAGGTATTTT. As protein: CSARADYFRYF.

This clonotype was seen many times. The V and J genes are TRBV28 and TRBJ1-2; 9 nucleotides agree with TRBD1. J lost 0 bases, V lost 5 bases, and 10 bases had no gene match. This CDR3 has 17 amino acids. Germline V gives CDR1 MDHEN, CDR2 SYDVKM. The CDR3 is CASSPASGQGPNYGYTF. The CDR3 DNA reads TGTGCCAGCAGTCCCGCATCGGGACAGGGTCCTAACTATGGCTACACCTTC.

This clonotype was observed many times. This rearrangement joins TRBV4-2 to TRBJ2-1, with 14 bases fitting TRBD2. The ends lost 4 bases at V and 0 bases at J; junction bases unmatched: 11. This CDR3 contains 20 residues. Germline V gene sequence: CDR1 LGHNA, CDR2 YNFKEQ. CDR3 in amino acids: CASSRGVGLAGVSSYNEQFF. The CDR3 coding sequence is TGTGCCAGCAGCCGCGGAGTGGGACTAGCGGGAGTTAGCTCCTACAATGAGCAGTTCTTC.

This clonotype was seen more than once but under ten times. The J gene is TRBJ1-3, the V gene TRBV9; tentative D call: TRBD1 (6 bases). CDR1 SGDLS and CDR2 YYNGEE come from the germline V gene. There are 16 residues in the CDR3. Trimming cost V 3 bases and J 2 bases, with 15 bases left between them. CDR3 sequence (DNA): TGTGCCAGCAGCGCCGGACAGCTGTATACTGGAAACACCATATATTTT. This codes for CASSAGQLYTGNTIYF.

This clonotype was detected many times. V usage is TRBV30 and J usage is TRBJ1-1; no clear D. Trimming pared 3 bases from V and 1 base from J, leaving 12 bases between. CDR3 length: 14 residues. CDR1 is GTSNPN, CDR2 SVGIG, per germline (reference sequence). This chain's CDR3 is CAWSLDPWNTEAFF. The CDR3 DNA sequence: TGTGCCTGGAGCTTGGACCCCTGGAACACTGAAGCTTTCTTT.

Here the CDR3 DNA reads TGTGCCAGTAGTCCTTATCATAGGGCCGCGGGGAGGGACGATGAGCAGTTCTTC. It is translated as CASSPYHRAAGRDDEQFF. J is TRBJ2-1 and V is TRBV19, with 7 bases matching TRBD2. Germline trimming cut 5 bases from V and 8 bases from J; bases unmatched to any gene: 21. CDR1 LNHDA and CDR2 SQIVND come from the germline V gene (reference sequence). The CDR3 consists of 18 residues. Together with reference TRBV19 and TRBJ2-1, the CDR3 gives the full variable domain: DGGITQSPKYLFRKEGQNVTLSCEQNLNHDAMYWYRQDPGQGLRLIYYSQIVNDFQKGDIAEGYSVSREKKESFPLTVTSAQKNPTAFYLCASSPYHRAAGRDDEQFFGPGTRLTVL.

This clonotype was counted at least ten times. The V call is TRBV18, the J call TRBJ2-1, with 9 bases that match TRBD2. Germline CDR1 is KGHSH and CDR2 is LQKENI. This CDR3 has 15 amino acids. Unmatched junction bases numbered 3, after V lost 2 bases and J lost 4 bases. The CDR3 sequence: CASSPKLAGYNEQFF. For the CDR3, the DNA is TGTGCCAGCTCACCAAAGCTAGCGGGGTACAATGAGCAGTTCTTC.

V is TRBV4-1 and J is TRBJ2-1; D unresolved. From germline, CDR1 is MGHRA and CDR2 YSYEKL. The CDR3 contains 18 residues. Trimming cost V 1 base and J 3 bases, with 19 bases left between them. The CDR3, as DNA: TGCGCCAGCAGCCAAGGACCCCCGGTGGGTGCCGGCTACAATGAGCAGTTCTTC. Protein product: CASSQGPPVGAGYNEQFF.

CDR3 DNA: TGTGCCATCAGCCCCGGACTAGCGGGGGACAATGAGCAGTTCTTC. Translation gives CAISPGLAGDNEQFF. The rearrangement joins TRBV10-3 to TRBJ2-1; TRBD2 agrees at 13 bases. Germline CDR1 ENHRY, CDR2 SYGVKD. Unmatched junction bases numbered 4, after V lost 6 bases and J lost 5 bases. The CDR3 is made up of 15 amino acids.

This rearrangement joins TRBV29-1 to TRBJ2-7; either TRBD1 or TRBD2 may fit D (7 bases each). CDR3 length: 15 amino acids. V lost 5 bases and J 2 bases, leaving 19 bases between the germline ends. Looked up from germline, CDR1 is SQVTM and CDR2 is ANQGSEA. CDR3 nucleotides: TGCAGCGTTACCTTCGGGCAGGGGGGGCCCTACGAGCAGTACTTC. It specifies CSVTFGQGGPYEQYF.

A word on this clonotype: A much larger clonotype is one base distant, so this may be a read error. The genes are TRBV10-3 and TRBJ2-7; D gene unclear. The germline V gene has CDR1 ENHRY and CDR2 SYGVKD. The V end lost 3 bases, the J end lost 4 bases, and 10 bases lay between the germline ends. The CDR3 has 13 residues. CDR3 sequence: CAISEPFFYEQYF. The CDR3 DNA reads TGTGCCATCAGTGAACCCTTCTTTTACGAGCAGTACTTC.

This clonotype was picked up many times. The rearrangement links TRBV6-1 to TRBJ2-1; 8 bases map to TRBD1. The CDR3 sequence is 15 residues long. CDR1 and CDR2 (germline): MNHNS, SASEGT. V gave up 6 bases and J gave up 1 base; unmatched junction bases: 5. The CDR3 loop is CASRAGTGSYNEQFF. In DNA, the CDR3 is TGTGCCAGCAGAGCCGGGACAGGATCCTACAATGAGCAGTTCTTC.

This clonotype appeared many times. The CDR3 DNA is TGTGCCAGCACCTCGACAGGGAACACTGAAGCTTTCTTT. Amino acids: CASTSTGNTEAFF. The chain recombines TRBV28 with TRBJ1-1, with D possibly matching TRBD1 (6 bases). The germline gives CDR1 MDHEN, CDR2 SYDVKM. Trimming removed 7 bases from V and 1 base from J, with 10 bases in between. The length of the CDR3 is 13 residues.

In its sample, this clonotype was seen many times. CDR3 sequence: CASSEMGTDQETQYF. CDR3 nucleotides: TGTGCCAGCAGTGAAATGGGGACGGACCAAGAGACCCAGTACTTC. The chain joins TRBV6-1 to TRBJ2-5; D may correspond to TRBD1 or TRBD2 (5 bases each). V was cut by 2 bases and J by 0 bases, with 10 bases left in between. Germline V lookup: CDR1 MNHNS, CDR2 SASEGT. The CDR3 covers 15 residues.

Notes on this clonotype: A read error may be the cause here, since a much bigger clone is one base away. The V call is TRBV7-6, the J call TRBJ2-1, with 7 nucleotides matching TRBD2. The CDR3 runs 15 residues. V shed 5 bases and J 2 bases; nucleotides not matched to a gene: 6. Germline assignment: CDR1 SGHVS and CDR2 FNYEAQ. The CDR3 nucleotides read TGTGCCAGCAGCCAGCTAGCGGATACCTACAATGAGCAGTTCTTC. This encodes CASSQLADTYNEQFF. The full variable domain, in which reference TRBV7-6 and TRBJ2-1 provide the parts outside the CDR3, is GAGVSQSPRYKVTKRGQDVALRCDPISGHVSLYWYRQALGQGPEFLTYFNYEAQQDKSGLPNDRFSAERPEGSISTLTIQRTEQRDSAMYRCASSQLADTYNEQFFGPGTRLTVL.